The present entry profiles one T cell receptor beta chain with its context. The data stem from a study of blood T cell repertoires in COVID-19. V was trimmed by 4 bases and J by 0 bases, leaving 10 bases between them. CDR3 length: 15 residues. CDR1 and CDR2 (germline): LNHDA, SQIVND (reference sequence). The assay was immunoSEQ multiplex PCR, and TCRdb's table has in-frame clones only and misses some. Of roughly 100,000 clones in the sample, roughly 89% were seen once. The TCR comes from a woman between 45 and 65 years old with COVID-19, enrolled during active disease. V and J are TRBV19 and TRBJ2-1, with unresolved D. Sequencing input: peripheral blood. CDR3 loop: CASSTRRSSYNEQFF. CDR3 DNA sequence: TGTGCCAGTAGTACGCGTAGAAGCTCCTACAATGAGCAGTTCTTC.